A single sample gave rise to the 9 T cell receptor beta chains below, sequenced in a study of blood T cell repertoires in COVID-19. Method: immunoSEQ multiplex PCR; TCRdb's copy keeps in-frame clones and lacks some. The data show tens of thousands of clones, about 91% seen once. What was sequenced was peripheral blood. These receptors came from a man in his fifties or sixties with active COVID-19.

This rearrangement joins TRBV7-6 to TRBJ2-1; 10 positions match TRBD2. Germline loops: CDR1 SGHVS, CDR2 FNYEAQ. This CDR3 is 15 amino acids long. V was pared by 5 bases and J by 4 bases, with 5 bases of the junction left unmatched. CDR3 DNA sequence: TGTGCCAGCAGCCCAGGACTAGCGGAATACAATGAGCAGTTCTTC. Translated: CASSPGLAEYNEQFF.

The chain recombines TRBV7-8 with TRBJ2-3; 11 bases map to TRBD2. Trimming took 2 bases from V and 7 from J; bases not matched to a gene: 5. This CDR3 is 15 amino acids long. CDR1 and CDR2 from the germline V gene are SGHVS and FQNEAQ. The CDR3 DNA reads TGTGCCAGCAGCTTACGGCTAGCGGGAGGTAATACGCAGTATTTT. As protein: CASSLRLAGGNTQYF. The full variable domain, with the rest looked up from reference TRBV7-8 and TRBJ2-3, is GAGVSQSPRYKVAKRGQDVALRCDPISGHVSLFWYQQALGQGPEFLTYFQNEAQLDKSGLPSDRFFAERPEGSVSTLKIQRTQQEDSAVYLCASSLRLAGGNTQYFGPGTRLTVL.

The rearrangement links TRBV28 to TRBJ1-6; a possible D gene is TRBD1 (6 bases). V lost 5 bases and J lost 5, with 10 bases in between. CDR3 length equals 14 residues. CDR1 and CDR2 from the germline V gene are MDHEN and SYDVKM. The CDR3 loop reads CASSKTGNNSPLHF. In nucleotides, the CDR3 is TGTGCCAGCAGTAAAACAGGGAATAATTCACCCCTCCACTTT.

The rearrangement joins TRBV6-5 to TRBJ1-2, with D tentatively TRBD1 (6 bases). From germline, CDR1 is MNHEY and CDR2 SVGAGI. The germline V and J ends were trimmed by 8 bases and 4 bases, with 17 bases remaining between them. This CDR3 region has 14 residues. CDR3 nucleotides: TGTGCCAGCGGATCAGGGACACTCGGCTATGGCTACACCTTC. Its translation: CASGSGTLGYGYTF.

The chain couples TRBV2 to TRBJ1-5; D gene ambiguous. V was cut by 8 bases and J by 0 bases, with 5 bases left in between. This CDR3 is 12 amino acids long. Germline CDR1 SNHLY, CDR2 FYNNEI. CDR3 DNA sequence: TGTGCCAGCGCGGATAGCAATCAGCCCCAGCATTTT. Protein sequence: CASADSNQPQHF.

Here the CDR3 DNA reads TGTGCCACCGAGGGGAGGGGTAGTGAGCAGTACTTC. Translation: CATEGRGSEQYF. This chain uses TRBV7-8 with TRBJ2-7, with 7 bases matching TRBD2. Germline CDR1 SGHVS, CDR2 FQNEAQ. This CDR3 region has 12 residues. With 10 bases clipped from V and 7 bases from J, the junction kept 10 bases outside the gene matches.

The chain carries TRBV5-5 and TRBJ2-7, with TRBD1 matching 12 bases. The V gene end was trimmed by 0 bases and the J gene end by 7 bases; junction bases not matched to a gene: 5. Germline CDR1 and CDR2: SGHKS and YYEKEE (reference sequence). The CDR3 contains 15 residues. The CDR3 here is CASSLGDRGHWEQYF. The CDR3 region has the DNA TGTGCCAGCAGCTTGGGGGACAGGGGGCATTGGGAGCAGTACTTC.

The chain has TRBV10-3 and TRBJ2-1, with TRBD1 matching over 11 bases. V lost 4 bases, J lost 2 bases, and 4 bases stayed unmatched. The germline gives CDR1 ENHRY, CDR2 SYGVKD. The CDR3 contains 16 residues. The CDR3, as DNA: TGTGCCATCAGTGGGGTGGGACAGGGGGCCTACAATGAGCAGTTCTTC. It is translated as CAISGVGQGAYNEQFF.

This rearrangement joins TRBV5-1 to TRBJ1-1, with D possibly being TRBD1 (5 bases). V was clipped by 0 bases and J by 5 bases, with 14 bases between them. The CDR3 runs to 15 residues. Germline V gene sequence: CDR1 SGHRS, CDR2 YFSETQ. The CDR3 loop reads CASSLGGGGGTEAFF. As DNA, the CDR3 is TGCGCCAGCAGCTTGGGGGGCGGCGGAGGGACTGAAGCTTTCTTT.